What follows describes a single T cell receptor (beta chain). Its antigen is still unknown. Base qualities are missing; no much larger clone stands one base away. TCRbeta CDR3 regions were amplified from genomic DNA using the immunoSEQ Assay, a bias-controlled multiplex PCR. The study's processing was this. The number of nucleated cells in each sample was estimated by amplification of reference gene primers within the assay. To quantify the absolute abundance of each unique TCRbeta CDR3 rearrangement, sequence reads were collapsed and filtered. Productive Simpson clonality was computed per sample as the square root of Simpson's diversity index over productive rearrangements. The table was pulled from immuneACCESS by TCRdb, which kept in-frame rearrangements only. Such tables lose some clones; where checked, under half of the loss comes from unresolved V genes, and the rest has no known cause. The D gene and trimming were derived from the DNA, and the V and J assignments and clone size from that table. This sample is represented by 30,000 to 50,000 clones; around 80% of them were singletons. The ten largest account for about 40% of the sample.

These data belong to a study of blood T cell repertoires in COVID-19 (dated by TCRdb to 2020 to 2021). In the study overall: Samples from collaborators originated in the United States, Italy and Spain and spanned both the acute and convalescent phases of COVID-19. The prospective study material was composed of cDNA or gDNA derived from T cells, B-cell-depleted T cells, or PBMCs. The dataset comprised deeply sampled blood TCRbeta repertoires from subjects exposed to, actively infected with, or recovered from COVID-19. The repertoires were released in a freely available public database meant as a resource for research on the immune response to SARS-CoV-2. Samples were obtained from the ongoing ImmuneRACE study (first 160 participants) and from about 1,300 subjects provided by 6 global collaborators. The sample metadata nearly always contained a de-identified subject ID, COVID-19 status, age in years and sex. Where HLA class I and class II types were available, the types were taken from metadata supplied by the sample provider, not from assay-based typing.

Collaborating institutions collected whole blood in K2EDTA tubes following their own protocols. Collaborator samples were shipped for TCRbeta analysis as frozen whole blood, isolated PBMCs, or DNA extracted from either sample type. Cut back by 1 base and 8 bases, the V and J ends lie 24 bases apart. The CDR3 starts with the cysteine, ends with the phenylalanine, and has 18 residues. Only the CDR3 portion is preserved as DNA: 54 bases, with reading frame beginning at the first base. The germline V gene supplies CDR1 LGHNA and CDR2 YNFKEQ. What the study reported, not specific to this receptor: The quantity of clinical and demographic metadata differed by source and by participant and was supplied without curation.

The receptor chain draws on TRBV4-2 and TRBJ2-1; a tentative D call is TRBD2 (6 bases match). This TCR derives from an elderly man with active or convalescent COVID-19. The material sequenced was peripheral blood. The sequenced DNA: TGTGCCAGCAGCCAAGTTAGGGGAGGCGGGACGGTGTACGATGAGCAGTTCTTC. This encodes CASSQVRGGGTVYDEQFF.